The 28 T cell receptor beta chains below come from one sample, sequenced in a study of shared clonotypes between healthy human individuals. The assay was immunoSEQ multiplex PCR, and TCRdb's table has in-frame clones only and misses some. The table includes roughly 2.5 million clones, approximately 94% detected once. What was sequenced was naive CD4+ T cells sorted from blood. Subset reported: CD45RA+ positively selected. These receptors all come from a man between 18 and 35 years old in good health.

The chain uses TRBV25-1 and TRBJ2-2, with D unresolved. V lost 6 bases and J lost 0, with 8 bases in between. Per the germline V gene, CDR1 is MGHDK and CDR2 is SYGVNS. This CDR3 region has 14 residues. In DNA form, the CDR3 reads TGTGCCAGCAGAGAGACAACGAACACCGGGGAGCTGTTTTTT. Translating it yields CASRETTNTGELFF.

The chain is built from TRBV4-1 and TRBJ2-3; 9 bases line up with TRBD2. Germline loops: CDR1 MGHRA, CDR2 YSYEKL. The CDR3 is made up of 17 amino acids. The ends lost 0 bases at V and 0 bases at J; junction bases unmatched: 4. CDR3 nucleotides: TGCGCCAGCAGCCAAGATTTGGCGGGGGGGAGCACAGATACGCAGTATTTT. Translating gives CASSQDLAGGSTDTQYF.

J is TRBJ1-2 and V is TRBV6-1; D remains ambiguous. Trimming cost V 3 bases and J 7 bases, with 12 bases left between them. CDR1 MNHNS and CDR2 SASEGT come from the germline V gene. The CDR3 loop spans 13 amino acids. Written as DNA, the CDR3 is TGTGCCAGCAGTGAGACCCTCGCGGGTGGCTACACCTTC. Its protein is CASSETLAGGYTF.

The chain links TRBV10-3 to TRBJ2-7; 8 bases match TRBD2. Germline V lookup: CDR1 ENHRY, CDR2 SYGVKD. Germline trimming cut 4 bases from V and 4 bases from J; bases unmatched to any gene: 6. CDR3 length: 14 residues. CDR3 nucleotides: TGTGCCATCAGTGGTAGCGGGAATGGTTACGAGCAGTACTTC. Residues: CAISGSGNGYEQYF.

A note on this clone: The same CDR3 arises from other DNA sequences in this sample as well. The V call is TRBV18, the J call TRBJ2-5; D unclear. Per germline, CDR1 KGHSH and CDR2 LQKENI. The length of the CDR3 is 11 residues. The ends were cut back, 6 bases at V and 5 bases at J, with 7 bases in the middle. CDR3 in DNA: TGTGCCAGCTCGCCTGGGGAGACCCAGTACTTC. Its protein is CASSPGETQYF.

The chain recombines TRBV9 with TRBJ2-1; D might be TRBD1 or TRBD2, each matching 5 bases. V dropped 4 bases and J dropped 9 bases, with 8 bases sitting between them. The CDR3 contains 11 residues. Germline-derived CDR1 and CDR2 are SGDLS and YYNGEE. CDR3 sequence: CASSLGVEQFF. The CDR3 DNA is TGTGCCAGCAGCTTGGGGGTTGAGCAGTTCTTC.

The CDR3 region has the DNA TGTGCCACCAGCAGAGAACTACGGGGTTCTCGTAATTCACCCCTCCACTTT. This codes for CATSRELRGSRNSPLHF. This chain joins TRBV15 and TRBJ1-6; no clear D. Trimming left V 0 bases short and J 6 bases short, with 15 bases between. Per germline, CDR1 LNHNV and CDR2 YYDKDF (reference sequence). This CDR3 has 17 residues.

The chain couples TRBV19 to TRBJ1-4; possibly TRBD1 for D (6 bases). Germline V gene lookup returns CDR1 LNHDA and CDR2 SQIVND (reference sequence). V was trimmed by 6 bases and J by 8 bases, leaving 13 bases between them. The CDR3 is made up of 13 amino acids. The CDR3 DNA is TGTGCCAGTAGGATGGGGGGGGCAGAAAAACTGTTTTTT. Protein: CASRMGGAEKLFF.

Here the CDR3 reads CASSLSGGGPGNTIYF. The CDR3 bases are TGTGCCAGCAGTTTATCGGGAGGGGGTCCTGGAAACACCATATATTTT. This rearrangement joins TRBV28 to TRBJ1-3; TRBD1 might be the D (6 bases). This CDR3 has 16 amino acids. V gave up 1 base and J gave up 2 bases, with 12 bases separating them. Germline V gene sequence: CDR1 MDHEN, CDR2 SYDVKM.

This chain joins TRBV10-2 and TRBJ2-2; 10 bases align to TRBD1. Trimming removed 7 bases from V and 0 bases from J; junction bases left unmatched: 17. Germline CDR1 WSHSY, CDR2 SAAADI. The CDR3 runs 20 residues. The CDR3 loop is CASTRGRGQGPHPNTGELFF. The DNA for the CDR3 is TGCGCCAGCACTAGAGGGAGGGGACAGGGGCCCCACCCGAACACCGGGGAGCTGTTTTTT.

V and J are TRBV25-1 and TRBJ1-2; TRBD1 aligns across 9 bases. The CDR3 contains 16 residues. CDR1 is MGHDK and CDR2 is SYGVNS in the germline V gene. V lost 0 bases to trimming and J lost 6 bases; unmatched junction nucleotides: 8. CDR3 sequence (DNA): TGTGCCAGCAGTGAATATTACGGACAGGGGAGGAATGGCTACACCTTC. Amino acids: CASSEYYGQGRNGYTF.

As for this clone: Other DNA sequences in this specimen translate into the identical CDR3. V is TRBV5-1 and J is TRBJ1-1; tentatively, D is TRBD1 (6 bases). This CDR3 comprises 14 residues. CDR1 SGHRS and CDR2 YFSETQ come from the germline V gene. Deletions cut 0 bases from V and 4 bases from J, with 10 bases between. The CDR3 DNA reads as TGCGCCAGCAGCTTGGCCGGCAGGGGCACTGAAGCTTTCTTT. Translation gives CASSLAGRGTEAFF.

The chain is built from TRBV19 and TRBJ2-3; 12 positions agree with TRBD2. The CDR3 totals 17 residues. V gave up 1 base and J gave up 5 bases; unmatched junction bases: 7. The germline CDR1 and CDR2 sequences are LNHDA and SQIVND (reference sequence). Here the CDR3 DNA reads TGTGCCAGTAGTATAGGGCCCACTAGCGGGGGGCGAGATACGCAGTATTTT. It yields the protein CASSIGPTSGGRDTQYF.

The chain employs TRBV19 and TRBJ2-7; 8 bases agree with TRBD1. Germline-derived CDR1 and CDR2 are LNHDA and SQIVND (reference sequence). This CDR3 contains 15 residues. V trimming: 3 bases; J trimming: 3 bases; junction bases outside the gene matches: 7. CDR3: CASSIQGANLYEQYF. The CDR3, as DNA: TGTGCCAGTAGTATCCAGGGGGCTAACCTCTACGAGCAGTACTTC. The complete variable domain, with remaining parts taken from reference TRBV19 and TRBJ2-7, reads DGGITQSPKYLFRKEGQNVTLSCEQNLNHDAMYWYRQDPGQGLRLIYYSQIVNDFQKGDIAEGYSVSREKKESFPLTVTSAQKNPTAFYLCASSIQGANLYEQYFGPGTRLTVT.

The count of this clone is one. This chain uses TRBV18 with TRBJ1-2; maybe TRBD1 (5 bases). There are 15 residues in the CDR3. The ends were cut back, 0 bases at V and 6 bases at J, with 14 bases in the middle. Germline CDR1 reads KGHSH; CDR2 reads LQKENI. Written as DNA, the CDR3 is TGTGCCAGCTCACCACCGCCATGGGGCGCCGATGGCTACACCTTC. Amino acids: CASSPPPWGADGYTF.

The chain's CDR3 is CATSREQVNQPQHF. Here the CDR3 DNA reads TGTGCCACCAGCAGAGAACAGGTTAATCAGCCCCAGCATTTT. This rearrangement joins TRBV15 to TRBJ1-5; tentative D call: TRBD1 (5 bases). Germline V gives CDR1 LNHNV, CDR2 YYDKDF (reference sequence). There are 14 residues in the CDR3. The germline V and J ends were trimmed by 0 bases and 4 bases, with 7 bases remaining between them.

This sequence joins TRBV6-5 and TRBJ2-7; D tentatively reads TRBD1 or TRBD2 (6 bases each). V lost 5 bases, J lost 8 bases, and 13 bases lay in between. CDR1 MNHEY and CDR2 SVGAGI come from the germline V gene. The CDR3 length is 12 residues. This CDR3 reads CASSPGAGKQYF. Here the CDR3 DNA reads TGTGCCAGCAGTCCGGGGGCGGGGAAGCAGTACTTC.

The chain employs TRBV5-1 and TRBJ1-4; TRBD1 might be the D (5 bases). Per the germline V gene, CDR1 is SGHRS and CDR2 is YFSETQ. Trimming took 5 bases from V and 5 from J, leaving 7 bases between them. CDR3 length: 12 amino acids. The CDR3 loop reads CASSRDNEKLFF. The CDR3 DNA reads TGCGCCAGCAGTAGGGACAATGAAAAACTGTTTTTT.

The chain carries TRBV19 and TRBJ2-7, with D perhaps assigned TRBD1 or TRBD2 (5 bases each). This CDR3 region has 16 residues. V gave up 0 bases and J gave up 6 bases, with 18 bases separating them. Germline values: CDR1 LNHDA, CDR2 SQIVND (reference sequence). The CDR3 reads CASSIESHRGVSEQYF. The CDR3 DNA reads TGTGCCAGTAGTATAGAAAGCCACAGAGGGGTTTCCGAGCAGTACTTC.

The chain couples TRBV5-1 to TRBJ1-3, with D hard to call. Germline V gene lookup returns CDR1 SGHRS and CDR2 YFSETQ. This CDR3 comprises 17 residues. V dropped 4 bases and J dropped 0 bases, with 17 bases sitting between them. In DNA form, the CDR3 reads TGCGCCAGCAGCCTCGCCCCAAGTGGGCTCTCTGGAAACACCATATATTTT. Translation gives CASSLAPSGLSGNTIYF.

CDR3 in DNA: TGCGCCAGCAGCAAAACATCCGGACAGGGTATGTCAGATACGCAGTATTTT. Amino acids: CASSKTSGQGMSDTQYF. The rearrangement joins TRBV5-1 to TRBJ2-3, with TRBD1 matching 8 bases. This CDR3 is built from 17 residues. The germline V gene has CDR1 SGHRS and CDR2 YFSETQ. The J segment lost 4 bases and the V segment lost 4 bases, leaving 14 bases of the junction unmatched.

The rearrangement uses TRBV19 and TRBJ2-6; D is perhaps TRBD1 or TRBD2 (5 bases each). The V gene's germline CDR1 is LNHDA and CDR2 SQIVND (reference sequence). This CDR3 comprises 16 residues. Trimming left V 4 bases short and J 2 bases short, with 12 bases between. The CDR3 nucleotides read TGTGCCAGTAGTACCCCCTGGGGACCTGGGGCCAACGTCCTGACTTTC. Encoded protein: CASSTPWGPGANVLTF.

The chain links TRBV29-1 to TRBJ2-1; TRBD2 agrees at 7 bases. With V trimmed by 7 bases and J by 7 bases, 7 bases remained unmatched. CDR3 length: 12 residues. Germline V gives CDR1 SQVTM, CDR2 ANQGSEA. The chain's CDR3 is CSAQRDWNEQFF. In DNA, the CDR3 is TGCAGCGCCCAGCGGGACTGGAATGAGCAGTTCTTC.

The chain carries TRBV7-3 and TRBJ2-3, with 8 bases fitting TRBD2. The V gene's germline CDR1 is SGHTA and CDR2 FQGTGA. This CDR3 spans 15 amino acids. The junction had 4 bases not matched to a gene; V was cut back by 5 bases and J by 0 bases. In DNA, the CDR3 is TGTGCCAGCAGCCCCTTAGCGGGGAGCACAGATACGCAGTATTTT. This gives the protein CASSPLAGSTDTQYF. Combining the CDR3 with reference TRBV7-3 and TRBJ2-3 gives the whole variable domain GAGVSQTPSNKVTEKGKYVELRCDPISGHTALYWYRQSLGQGPEFLIYFQGTGAADDSGLPNDRFFAVRPEGSVSTLKIQRTERGDSAVYLCASSPLAGSTDTQYFGPGTRLTVL.

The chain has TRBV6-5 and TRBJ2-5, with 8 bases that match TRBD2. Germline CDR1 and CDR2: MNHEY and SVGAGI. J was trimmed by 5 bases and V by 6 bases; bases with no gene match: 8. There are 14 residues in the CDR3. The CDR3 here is CASRNGGAWETQYF. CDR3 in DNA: TGTGCCAGCAGGAACGGGGGGGCCTGGGAGACCCAGTACTTC.

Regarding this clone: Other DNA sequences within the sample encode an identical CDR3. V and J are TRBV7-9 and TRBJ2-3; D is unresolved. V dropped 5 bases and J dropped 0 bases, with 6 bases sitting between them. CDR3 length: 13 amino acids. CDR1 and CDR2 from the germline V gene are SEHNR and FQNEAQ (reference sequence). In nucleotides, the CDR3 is TGTGCCAGCAGCCCCGGGAGCACAGATACGCAGTATTTT. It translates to CASSPGSTDTQYF. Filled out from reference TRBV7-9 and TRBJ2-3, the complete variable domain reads DTGVSQNPRHKITKRGQNVTFRCDPISEHNRLYWYRQTLGQGPEFLTYFQNEAQLEKSRLLSDRFSAERPKGSFSTLEIQRTEQGDSAMYLCASSPGSTDTQYFGPGTRLTVL.

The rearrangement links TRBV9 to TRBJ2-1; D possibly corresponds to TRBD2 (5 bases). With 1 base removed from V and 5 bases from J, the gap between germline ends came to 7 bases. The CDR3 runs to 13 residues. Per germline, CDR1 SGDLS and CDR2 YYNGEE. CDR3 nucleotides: TGTGCCAGCAGCGTAAGGGAGAACAATGAGCAGTTCTTC. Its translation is CASSVRENNEQFF.

The CDR3 nucleotides read TGTGCCAGCTCACCTACGTCCAGTACAGGGATGAACACTGAAGCTTTCTTT. Its protein product is CASSPTSSTGMNTEAFF. The chain carries TRBV18 and TRBJ1-1; maybe TRBD1 (6 bases). Looked up from germline, CDR1 is KGHSH and CDR2 is LQKENI. CDR3 size: 17 residues. Trimming shortened V by 3 bases and J by 0 bases, and 17 bases separated the two germline ends.